The present T cell receptor (beta chain) was sequenced within a study of blood T cell repertoires in COVID-19. Study details: The United States, Italy and Spain provided the acute and convalescent COVID-19 samples. Sources were T cells, B-cell-depleted T cells, or PBMCs; the material itself was cDNA or gDNA.

This clone was recorded once. This CDR3 is built from 19 residues. With V trimmed by 2 bases and J by 0 bases, 8 bases remained unmatched. The V gene's germline CDR1 is KGHSH and CDR2 LQKENI. Per the study methods: Reference gene primer amplification gave nucleated cell count estimates. Sequenced by immunoSEQ multiplex PCR; TCRdb stores in-frame clones only, minus some. The V and J calls and clone size are taken from that table; D and trimming were inferred from the DNA. The table has tens of thousands of clones, 80% seen once. The sample comprised peripheral blood. This sequence originates from a woman aged 80 or older with acute or convalescent COVID-19. V usage is TRBV18 and J usage is TRBJ2-6; 9 bases line up with TRBD1. CDR3 loop: CASSPFWTGALSGANVLTF. For the CDR3, the DNA is TGTGCCAGCTCACCATTCTGGACAGGGGCTCTCTCTGGGGCCAACGTCCTGACTTTC.